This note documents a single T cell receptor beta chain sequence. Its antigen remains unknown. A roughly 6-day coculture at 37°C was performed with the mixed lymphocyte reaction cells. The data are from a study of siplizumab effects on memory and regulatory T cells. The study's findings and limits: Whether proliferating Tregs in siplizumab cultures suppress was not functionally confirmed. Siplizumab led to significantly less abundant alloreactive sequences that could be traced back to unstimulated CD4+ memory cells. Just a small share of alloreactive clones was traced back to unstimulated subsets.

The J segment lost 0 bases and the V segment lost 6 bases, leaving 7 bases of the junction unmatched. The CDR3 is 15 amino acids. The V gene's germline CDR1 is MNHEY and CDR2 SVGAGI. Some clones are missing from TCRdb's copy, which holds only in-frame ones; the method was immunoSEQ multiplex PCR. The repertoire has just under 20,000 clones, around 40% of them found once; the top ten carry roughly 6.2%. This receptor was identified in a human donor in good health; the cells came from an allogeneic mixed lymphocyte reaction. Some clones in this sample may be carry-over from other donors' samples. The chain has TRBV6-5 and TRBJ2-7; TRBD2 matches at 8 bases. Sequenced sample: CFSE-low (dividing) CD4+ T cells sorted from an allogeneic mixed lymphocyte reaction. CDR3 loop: CASSSLAGISYEQYF. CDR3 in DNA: TGTGCCAGCAGCTCTTTAGCGGGAATCTCCTACGAGCAGTACTTC.